The clone carrying this T cell receptor (beta chain) was counted between two and nine times. Antigen specificity is unknown. This sample stems from a study of beta chain features in type 1 diabetes. Study-level information: Sorted cells from all samples, numbering 107,917,701, were examined. Study-level results: A closer apparent resemblance between naive, central memory and Treg TCRB repertoires was seen in patients than in healthy donors. In every one of the four CD4+ subsets, TCRB CDR3s were moderately but significantly shorter in Type 1 diabetes patients.

The study reverse transcribed the entire isolated RNA, so it sequenced expressed TCRB transcripts. This table comes from immunoSEQ multiplex PCR, and its TCRdb copy is limited to in-frame clones, with some not included. The sample includes some 270,000 clones, roughly 10% of them seen just once. CDR1 SGHRS and CDR2 YFSETQ come from the germline V gene. The CDR3 totals 14 residues. V shed 7 bases and J 6 bases; nucleotides not matched to a gene: 8. Sorting based on CD45RO/CCR7/CD25/CD127/CD95/CD27 separated CD4+ naive, central memory, regulatory and stem cell-like memory cells. All sorted populations exceeded 95% purity.

J is TRBJ2-2 and V is TRBV5-1, with 8 bases matching TRBD1. The receptor comes from a man between 25 and 39 years old with type 1 diabetes. Sequencing used naive CD4+ T cells from blood. The CDR3 loop reads CASCMDRASGELFF. CDR3 nucleotide sequence: TGCGCCAGCTGCATGGACAGGGCATCCGGGGAGCTGTTTTTT.